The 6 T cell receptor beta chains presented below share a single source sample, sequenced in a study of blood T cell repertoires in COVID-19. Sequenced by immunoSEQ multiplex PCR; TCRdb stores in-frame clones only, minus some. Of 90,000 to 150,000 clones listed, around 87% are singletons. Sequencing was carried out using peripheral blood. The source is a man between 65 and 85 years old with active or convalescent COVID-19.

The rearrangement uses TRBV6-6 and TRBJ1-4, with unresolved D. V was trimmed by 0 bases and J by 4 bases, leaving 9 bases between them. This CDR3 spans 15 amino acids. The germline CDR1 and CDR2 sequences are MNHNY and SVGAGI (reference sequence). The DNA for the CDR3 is TGTGCCAGCAGTTACTCGCCGAATAGTAATGAAAAACTGTTTTTT. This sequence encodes CASSYSPNSNEKLFF.

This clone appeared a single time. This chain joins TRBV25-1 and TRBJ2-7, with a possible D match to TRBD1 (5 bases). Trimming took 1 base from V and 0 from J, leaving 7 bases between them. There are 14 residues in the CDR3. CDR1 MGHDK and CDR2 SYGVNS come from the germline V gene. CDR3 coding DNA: TGTGCCAGCAGTGAATTCGACAGCTCCTACGAGCAGTACTTC. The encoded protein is CASSEFDSSYEQYF.

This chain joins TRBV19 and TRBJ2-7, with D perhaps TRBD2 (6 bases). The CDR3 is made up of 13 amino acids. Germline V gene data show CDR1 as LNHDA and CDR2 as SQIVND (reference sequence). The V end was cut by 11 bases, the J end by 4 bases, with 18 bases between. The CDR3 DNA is TGTGCCTTGAAACGGGGGTCTGGTTACGAGCAGTACTTC. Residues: CALKRGSGYEQYF.

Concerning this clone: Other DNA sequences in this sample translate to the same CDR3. The CDR3 region has the DNA TGTGCCAGCAGTTTGGGGGGAAACTACAATGAGCAGTTCTTC. It translates to CASSLGGNYNEQFF. V gene TRBV28 combines with J gene TRBJ2-1, with D perhaps matching TRBD2 (6 bases). The CDR3 covers 14 residues. CDR1 is MDHEN and CDR2 is SYDVKM in the germline V gene. Trimming cost V 3 bases and J 3 bases, with 9 bases left between them.

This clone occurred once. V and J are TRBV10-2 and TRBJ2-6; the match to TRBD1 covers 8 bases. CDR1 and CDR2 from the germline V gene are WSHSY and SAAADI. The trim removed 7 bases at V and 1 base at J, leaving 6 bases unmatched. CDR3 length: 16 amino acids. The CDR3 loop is CASMDRAYSGANVLTF. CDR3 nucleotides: TGCGCCAGCATGGACAGGGCCTATTCTGGGGCCAACGTCCTGACTTTC.

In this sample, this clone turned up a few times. CDR3 region: CASSPGGLAGGSYNEQFF. Written as DNA, the CDR3 is TGTGCCAGCTCACCCGGCGGACTAGCCGGGGGCTCCTACAATGAGCAGTTCTTC. The chain couples TRBV18 to TRBJ2-1; 8 bases fit TRBD2. The V and J ends lost 3 bases and 0 bases, in that order; junction bases with no gene match: 10. The length of the CDR3 is 18 residues. Germline-derived CDR1 and CDR2 are KGHSH and LQKENI.